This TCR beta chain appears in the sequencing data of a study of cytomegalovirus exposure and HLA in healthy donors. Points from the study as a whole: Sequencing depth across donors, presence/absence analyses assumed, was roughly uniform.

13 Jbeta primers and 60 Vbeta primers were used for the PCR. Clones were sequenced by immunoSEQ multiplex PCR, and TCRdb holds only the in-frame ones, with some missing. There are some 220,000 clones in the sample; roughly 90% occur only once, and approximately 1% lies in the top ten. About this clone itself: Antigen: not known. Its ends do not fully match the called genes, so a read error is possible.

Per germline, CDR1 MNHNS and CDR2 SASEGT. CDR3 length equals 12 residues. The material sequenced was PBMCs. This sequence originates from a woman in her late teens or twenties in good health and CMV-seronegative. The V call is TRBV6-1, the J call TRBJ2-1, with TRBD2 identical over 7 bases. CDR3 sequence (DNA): TGTGCTAGCAGTGGGGGGGGGAATGAGCAGTTCTTC. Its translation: CASSGGGNEQFF.